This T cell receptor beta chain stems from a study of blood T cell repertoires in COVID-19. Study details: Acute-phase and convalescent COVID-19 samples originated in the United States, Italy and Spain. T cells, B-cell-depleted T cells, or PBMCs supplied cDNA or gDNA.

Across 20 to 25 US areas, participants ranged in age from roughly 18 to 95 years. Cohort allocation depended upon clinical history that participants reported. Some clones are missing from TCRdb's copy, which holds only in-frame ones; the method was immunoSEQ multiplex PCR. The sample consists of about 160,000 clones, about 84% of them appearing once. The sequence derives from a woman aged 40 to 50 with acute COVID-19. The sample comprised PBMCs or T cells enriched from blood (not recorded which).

For the CDR3, the DNA is TGTGCCAGCAGCTTAGTCGGACAGTCGGAACCCTATAATTCACCCCTCCACTTT. It specifies CASSLVGQSEPYNSPLHF. The chain recombines TRBV7-2 with TRBJ1-6, with TRBD1 as a possible D gene (6 bases). There are 18 residues in the CDR3. V was shortened by 1 base and J by 2 bases, with 15 bases between the two germline ends. Germline V lookup: CDR1 SGHTA, CDR2 FQGNSA.